The clone carrying this TCR beta chain was seen only a few times. The method was immunoSEQ multiplex PCR; TCRdb's version includes in-frame clones alone and lacks a portion of them. The top ten hold 2% to 3% of the sample, which has under 250,000 clones, roughly 83% seen once. These data belong to a study of blood T cell repertoires in COVID-19. The CDR3 has 14 amino acids. Germline lookup yields CDR1 ENHRY and CDR2 SYGVKD. Between the trimmed V and J ends, which lost 2 bases and 2 bases, there was a span of 8 bases. The chain recombines TRBV10-3 with TRBJ2-3; TRBD2 might be the D (6 bases). The sample was peripheral blood. This TCR came from an older woman with active or convalescent COVID-19. The CDR3 sequence is CAISERRDTDTQYF. The CDR3 DNA reads as TGTGCCATCAGTGAGAGGCGGGACACAGATACGCAGTATTTT.